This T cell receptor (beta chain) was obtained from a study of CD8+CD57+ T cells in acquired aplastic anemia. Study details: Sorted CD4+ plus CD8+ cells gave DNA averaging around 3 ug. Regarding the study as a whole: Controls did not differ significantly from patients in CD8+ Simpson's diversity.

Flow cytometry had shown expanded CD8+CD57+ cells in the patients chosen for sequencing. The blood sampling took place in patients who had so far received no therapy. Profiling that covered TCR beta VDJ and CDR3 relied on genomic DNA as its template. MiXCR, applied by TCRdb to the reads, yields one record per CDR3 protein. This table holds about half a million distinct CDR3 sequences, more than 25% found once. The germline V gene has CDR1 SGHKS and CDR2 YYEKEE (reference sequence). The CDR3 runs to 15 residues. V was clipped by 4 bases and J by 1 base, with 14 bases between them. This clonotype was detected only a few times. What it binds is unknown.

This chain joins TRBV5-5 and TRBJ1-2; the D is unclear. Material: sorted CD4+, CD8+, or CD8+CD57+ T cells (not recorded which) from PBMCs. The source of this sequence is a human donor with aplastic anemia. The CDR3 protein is CASSPRLLLNYGYTF. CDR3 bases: TGTGCCAGCAGCCCCAGGCTCCTTCTTAACTATGGCTACACCTTC.